The rows below give T cell receptor beta chains drawn from one sample of a study of technical replicates of blood from several donors. Using immunoSEQ multiplex PCR, the repertoire was profiled, and TCRdb retains in-frame clones only, with some absent. Of fewer than 85,000 clones listed, 85% to 95% are singletons. Specimen: T cells isolated from PBMCs. Receptor source: a human donor in good health. CDR3s leave out the opening cysteine and the closing phenylalanine or tryptophan.

>TRBJ2-5|TRBV4-2
ASSPGGKQETQY
>TRBJ2-3|TRBV27
ASSPIISGTGHGADTQY
>TRBJ2-5|TRBV19
ASSTGLAGGVETQY
>TRBJ1-2|TRBV7-9
ASSLLEDRTDYGYT
>TRBJ2-3|TRBV2
ASSEALRSAGVTDTQY
>TRBJ1-2|TRBV6-5
ASSYTYRGEGYGYT
>TRBJ2-5|TRBV9
ASSVGGRETQY
>TRBJ2-3|TRBV30
AWSARLAGVTDTQY
>TRBJ2-7|TRBV7-7
ASSLASGGSEQY
>TRBJ2-1|TRBV14
ASSQEGLVFSYNEQF
>TRBJ1-1|TRBV4-2
ASSQDTGRQAF
>TRBJ2-3|TRBV5-1
ASSLGGTVTDTQY
>TRBJ1-5|TRBV19
ASSGNNQPQH
>TRBJ2-2|TRBV21-1
ASSKLRVRDREKGGELF
>TRBJ1-5|TRBV6-6
ASSYSMGGNQPQH
>TRBJ1-1|TRBV6-8
ASSYYRDKNTEAF
>TRBJ2-1|TRBV19
ASSGLPGTIYNEQF
>TRBJ2-5|TRBV7-9
ALQQIVEQY
>TRBJ2-7|TRBV9
ASSAGTGVYEQY
>TRBJ2-7|TRBV30
AWGAGHSYEQY
>TRBJ2-7|TRBV7-9
ASSLDAGEAYEQY
>TRBJ2-4|TRBV6-1
ASSLRQGWDIQY
>TRBJ1-5|TRBV5-4
ASSLQGAGSHQPQH
>TRBJ1-2|TRBV30
AWSVSLQGKGYT
>TRBJ2-2|TRBV7-2
ASSTRQLAGKLF
>TRBJ2-5|TRBV6-1
ASSRQETQY
>TRBJ2-7|TRBV7-3
ASSISSGTYEQY
>TRBJ2-3|TRBV7-9
ASFTDPTDTQY
>TRBJ1-5|TRBV19
ASSIGTINQPQH
>TRBJ2-6|TRBV6-6
ASSLRGVEANVLT
>TRBJ1-1|TRBV28
ASSPGVNTEAF
>TRBJ2-7|TRBV27
ASSPRGTYEQY
>TRBJ2-1|TRBV4-1
ASSPTTRGAHEQF
>TRBJ2-1|TRBV6-5
ASSYKGRGNEQF
>TRBJ2-3|TRBV5-8
ASSLLQETNTQY
>TRBJ2-6|TRBV30
AGSGRAGANVLT
>TRBJ2-7|TRBV29-1
SVETDYEQY
>TRBJ2-1|TRBV13
ASSLGLSYNEQF
>TRBJ2-5|TRBV18
ASSPQLAGIQETQY
>TRBJ1-4|TRBV5-6
ASSLTGGGEKLF
>TRBJ2-1|TRBV10-3
AINAGAVSEQF
>TRBJ1-4|TRBV6-5
ASDPHSGTNEKLF
>TRBJ2-2|TRBV18
ASSVTGYTGELF
>TRBJ2-2|TRBV7-9
ASSTRAGEITNTGELF
>TRBJ2-1|TRBV7-2
ASSLSSLAGGRNEQF
>TRBJ1-3|TRBV7-9
ASSPALASGNTIY
>TRBJ2-5|TRBV5-5
ASSQASAWETQY